This entry concerns a single T cell receptor (beta chain). Antigen specificity is unknown. Multiplex touch-down PCR with TRB-A/B primers amplified rearranged V-D-J TRB sequences. TCRdb fed the multiplex PCR reads into MiXCR, producing one record per CDR3 protein. In the table there are approximately 10,000 distinct CDR3 sequences, 25% to 35% of which are singletons. Peripheral blood genomic DNA, not sorted cells or RNA, was the template. These data come from a study of T cell repertoires in aging, cancer and after chemotherapy. Across the whole study: Donor ages fell into six groups from 30 or younger up to 70 or older. Over several months to years, re-sampled healthy donor repertoires clearly shared clones.

Germline V CDR1 and CDR2: DFQATT, SNEGSKA (reference sequence). Trimming took 6 bases from V and 5 from J, leaving 18 bases between them. CDR3 length: 14 residues. Study-level findings and limits: Immunological memory after chemotherapy cannot be judged from the repertoire data.

This sequence originates from a human donor in good health. The chain couples TRBV20-1 to TRBJ2-3; tentative D call: TRBD2 (6 bases). What was sequenced was blood. The CDR3: CSAPPGVQGDTQYF. CDR3 DNA sequence: TGCAGTGCCCCCCCGGGGGTCCAAGGAGATACGCAGTATTTT.